The rows below give T cell receptor beta chains drawn from one sample of a study of T-cell reconstitution after alpha-beta-depleted transplantation in children. One entry per CDR3 protein, called by TCRdb with MiXCR from the PCR reads. Of about 300,000 distinct CDR3 sequences listed, about 9.4% are singletons. Sequencing was performed on PBMCs, taken before TCRalphabeta/CD19-depleted stem cell transplant. Every receptor here comes from a boy younger than two with acute myeloid leukemia, due to receive a stem cell transplant. Both conserved end residues are part of each CDR3. A D gene is named only where the DNA matches it firmly. Where a row states a size, it is once, few, many or the class of an expanded clone; other rows omit it.

-,TRBV20-1,TRBJ2-5,many,TGCAGTGCTAGAGAATACAAGCAAGAGACCCAGTACTTC,CSAREYKQETQYF
TRBD1,TRBV29-1,TRBJ2-7,few,TGCAGCGTCGTCCCCGGGACAGCCACCTACGAGCAGTACTTC,CSVVPGTATYEQYF
TRBD2,TRBV20-1,TRBJ2-2,many,TGCAGTGCTAGGCCCCTAGCGGGAGGGTACACCGGGGAGCTGTTTTTT,CSARPLAGGYTGELFF
-,TRBV28,TRBJ1-2,many,TGTGCCAGCAGTTTATCTGGGGCAGGGACCTATGGCTACACCTTC,CASSLSGAGTYGYTF
-,TRBV5-1,TRBJ2-3,many,TGCGCCAGCAGCTTGGAAGGGGCCCCCTCCACAGATACGCAGTATTTT,CASSLEGAPSTDTQYF
-,TRBV6-5,TRBJ2-2,many,TGTGCCAGCAGTTTAGGGGTCTTGGACGCGAACACCGGGGAGCTGTTTTTT,CASSLGVLDANTGELFF
-,TRBV25-1,TRBJ2-5,many,TGTGCCAGCACTTTAGCCACCCAGTACTTC,CASTLATQYF
-,TRBV7-9,TRBJ2-1,many,TGTGCCAGCAGTCGGGGGCCGAATGAGCAGTTCTTC,CASSRGPNEQFF
-,TRBV6-5,TRBJ2-5,few,TGTGCCAGCAGCTACGGCGGGTTCTTGACCCAGTACTTC,CASSYGGFLTQYF
-,TRBV12-3/TRBV12-4,TRBJ2-1,many,TGTGCCAGCAGTGACGGGAGCAATGAGCAGTTCTTC,CASSDGSNEQFF
-,TRBV4-2,TRBJ2-1,-,TGTGCCAGCAGCCAAGATCCCCTGACAGCCAACACCTACAATGAGCAGTTCTTC,CASSQDPLTANTYNEQFF
-,TRBV20-1,TRBJ2-2,-,TGCTGTGCTAGAGTAAAGTCACGGGGAACCGGGAAGTATAACACCGGGGAGCTGTTTTTT,CCARVKSRGTGKYNTGELFF
-,TRBV12-3/TRBV12-4,TRBJ1-1,-,TGTGCCAGCAGCCCGTCCGATCCCACTGAAGCTTTCTTT,CASSPSDPTEAFF
-,TRBV20-1,TRBJ2-2,many,TGCAGTGCTAGATCTAGCGATGCCGGGGAGCTGTTTTTT,CSARSSDAGELFF
TRBD1,TRBV19,TRBJ2-1,many,TGTGCCAGTAGAGGACAGGGCAACAATGAGCAGTTCTTC,CASRGQGNNEQFF
TRBD1,TRBV12-3/TRBV12-4,TRBJ2-1,many,TGTGCCAGCCGCGACAGGGCCTCCTACAATGAGCAGTTCTTC,CASRDRASYNEQFF
-,TRBV19,TRBJ1-1,-,TGTGCCAGTACCCTCTCGGCAGGTGAGAACACTGAAGCTTTCTTT,CASTLSAGENTEAFF
-,TRBV6-5,TRBJ2-1,-,TGTGCCAGCAGTTACTCCCGGGACAAACGCCATGAGCAGTTCTTC,CASSYSRDKRHEQFF
TRBD1,TRBV4-2,TRBJ1-5,many,TGTGCCAGCAGCCACGGGGGACAGGGGAATCAGCCCCAGCATTTT,CASSHGGQGNQPQHF
-,TRBV5-1,TRBJ2-2,-,TGCGCCAGCAGACCCGACAGGACAACGAACACCGGGGAGCTGTTTTTT,CASRPDRTTNTGELFF
-,TRBV10-3,TRBJ2-5,many,TGTGCCATCAGTGAGTCGACGCGCCGGCAAGAGACCCAGTACTTC,CAISESTRRQETQYF
-,TRBV18,TRBJ2-3,many,TGTGCCAGCTCCACATCTAGCACAGATACGCAGTATTTT,CASSTSSTDTQYF
TRBD2,TRBV7-8,TRBJ2-7,few,TGTGCCAGCAGCTCCCTAGCGGGGGGGAGCTCCTACGAGCAGTACTTC,CASSSLAGGSSYEQYF
-,TRBV7-2,TRBJ1-5,many,TGTGCCAGCAGCTTAGAAGGGACACTTAGCAATCAGCCCCAGCATTTT,CASSLEGTLSNQPQHF
-,TRBV7-9,TRBJ2-3,many,TGTGCCAGCAGCTCCAGGGCTCTGGCGCAGTATTTT,CASSSRALAQYF
-,TRBV4-3,TRBJ2-7,many,TGCGCCAGCAGCCAAGAGCCGGGTTTAACCTACGAGCAGTACTTC,CASSQEPGLTYEQYF
-,TRBV5-6,TRBJ2-3,few,TGTGCCAGCAGCTTCGGCTTCGGTACGCAGTATTTT,CASSFGFGTQYF
-,TRBV6-5,TRBJ1-3,many,TGTGCCAGCAGTTCCTCAGGGACTGGAAACACCATATATTTT,CASSSSGTGNTIYF
TRBD1,TRBV28,TRBJ2-6,many,TGTGCCAGCAGTTTCCCTGGGACAGGTGTCTCGGGGGCCAACGTCCTGACTTTC,CASSFPGTGVSGANVLTF
TRBD1,TRBV16,TRBJ1-1,many,TGTGCCAGCAGCCAACCCTTGGGACAGGGAGTAGACACTGAAGCTTTCTTT,CASSQPLGQGVDTEAFF
-,TRBV15,TRBJ2-2,many,TGTGCCACCAGCAAGACAGTATACACCGGGGAGCTGTTTTTT,CATSKTVYTGELFF
-,TRBV5-6,TRBJ2-5,many,TGTGCCAGCAGCTTACAGCCTTTGGCAGAGACCCAGTACTTC,CASSLQPLAETQYF
TRBD2,TRBV7-9,TRBJ2-7,many,TGTGCCAGCAGCTTAGGGGTAGCGGGGAGCTCCGAGCAGTACTTC,CASSLGVAGSSEQYF
TRBD2,TRBV12-3/TRBV12-4,TRBJ2-7,many,TGTGCCAGCAGTCCGACTAGCGGTTTCTACGAGCATTACTTC,CASSPTSGFYEHYF
TRBD2,TRBV6-5,TRBJ2-3,many,TGTGCCAGCAAAGGGGACGCGGGAGGGCGTCCAGATACGCAGTATTTT,CASKGDAGGRPDTQYF
-,TRBV10-3,TRBJ2-1,many,TGTGCCATCGGAGGGATGAACGGCTACAATGAGCAGTTCTTC,CAIGGMNGYNEQFF
-,TRBV19,TRBJ2-1,-,TGTGCCAGTAGTGTAACGAGGCTCACCTACAATGAGCAGTTCTTC,CASSVTRLTYNEQFF
-,TRBV15,TRBJ1-2,few,TGTGCCACCAGCAGAGATCGCCAGTGGAAGGGCTATGGCTACACCTTC,CATSRDRQWKGYGYTF
TRBD2,TRBV7-9,TRBJ2-1,many,TGTGCCAGCAGCTTAGTGGGGGGGGGAGCCAATGAGCAGTTCTTC,CASSLVGGGANEQFF
-,TRBV5-5,TRBJ2-5,-,TGTGCCAGCAGTTATCAGGGCGTCCGAGAGACCCAGTACTTC,CASSYQGVRETQYF
TRBD2,TRBV14,TRBJ2-1,many,TGTGCCAGCAGACTGACTAGCGGGAGGACCAATGAGCAGTTCTTC,CASRLTSGRTNEQFF
-,TRBV28,TRBJ2-3,few,TGTGCCAGCAGTGGGGACTCGGCGGGAGATACGCAGTATTTT,CASSGDSAGDTQYF
TRBD2,TRBV4-3,TRBJ2-3,many,TGCGCCAGCAGCCAAGATCCCACTAGCGGAGATACGCAGTATTTT,CASSQDPTSGDTQYF
TRBD2,TRBV7-2,TRBJ2-3,many,TGTGCCAGCAGCTTGCGGTTCCGCTCGACTAGCGGGAAAGGCACAGATACGCAGTATTTT,CASSLRFRSTSGKGTDTQYF
-,TRBV30,TRBJ1-3,many,TGTGCCTGGAGTGTACAAGCTGGAAACACCATATATTTT,CAWSVQAGNTIYF
TRBD1,TRBV12-3/TRBV12-4,TRBJ1-6,-,TGTGCCAGCAGGCACCCCGGGACAGGGGGATCACCCCTCCACTTT,CASRHPGTGGSPLHF
-,TRBV3-1,TRBJ2-4,many,TGTGCCAGCAGCCAAGAACGAAGTATCAAAAACATTCAGTACTTC,CASSQERSIKNIQYF
-,TRBV28,TRBJ1-5,few,TGTGCCAGCAGTCCTATCTGGACCCTCGGGAGTAACAATCAGCCCCAGCATTTT,CASSPIWTLGSNNQPQHF
TRBD1,TRBV7-9,TRBJ1-1,-,TGTGCCAGCAGCTCCGGAAAGACAGGGGGCCCTGAAGCTTTCTTT,CASSSGKTGGPEAFF
TRBD2,TRBV11-2,TRBJ2-1,-,TGTGCCAGCAGCTTATATCCTTCGCTCCTAGCGGGGACCCCCTCCAATGAGCAGTTCTTC,CASSLYPSLLAGTPSNEQFF